This T cell receptor (beta chain) originates from a study of T cell responses to AZD1222 COVID-19 vaccine. General study points: Among those given AZD1222, only 5 to 7 were seropositive at baseline.

With respect to this clone: Its antigen is unknown.

Profiled with immunoSEQ multiplex PCR; TCRdb holds only in-frame clones, not every one. The sample lists 100,000 to 120,000 clones; roughly 86% were seen once. The ends were cut back, 8 bases at V and 6 bases at J, with 14 bases in the middle. The CDR3 spans 13 residues. CDR1 and CDR2 from the germline V gene are MRHNA and SNTAGT. The genes are TRBV6-4 and TRBJ1-5, with unresolved D. Sequenced material: peripheral blood, taken on day 0 of AZD1222 vaccination. The origin of this receptor is an adult in good health. CDR3 sequence (DNA): TGTGCCAGCCAAAGAACTCGGGGTCAGCCCCAGCATTTT. Residues: CASQRTRGQPQHF.